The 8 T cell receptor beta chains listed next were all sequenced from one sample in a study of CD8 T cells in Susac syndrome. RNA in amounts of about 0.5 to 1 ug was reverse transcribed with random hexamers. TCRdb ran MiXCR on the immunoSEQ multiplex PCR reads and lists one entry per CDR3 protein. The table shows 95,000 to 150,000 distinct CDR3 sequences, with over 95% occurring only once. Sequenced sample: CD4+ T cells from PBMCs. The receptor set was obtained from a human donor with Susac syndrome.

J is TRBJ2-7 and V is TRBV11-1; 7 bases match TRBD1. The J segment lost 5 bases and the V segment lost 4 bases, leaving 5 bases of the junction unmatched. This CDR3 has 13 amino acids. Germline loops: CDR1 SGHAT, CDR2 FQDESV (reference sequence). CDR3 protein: CASSSQGSDEQYF. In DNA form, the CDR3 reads TGTGCCAGCAGCTCACAGGGGAGTGACGAGCAGTACTTC. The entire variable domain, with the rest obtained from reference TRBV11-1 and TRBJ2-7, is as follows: EAEVAQSPRYKITEKSQAVAFWCDPISGHATLYWYRQILGQGPELLVQFQDESVVDDSQLPKDRFSAERLKGVDSTLKIQPAELGDSAMYLCASSSQGSDEQYFGPGTRLTVT.

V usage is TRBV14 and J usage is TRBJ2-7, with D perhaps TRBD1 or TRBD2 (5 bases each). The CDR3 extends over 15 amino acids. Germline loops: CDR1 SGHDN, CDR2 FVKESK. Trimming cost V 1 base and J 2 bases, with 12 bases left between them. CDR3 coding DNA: TGTGCCAGCAGCCAAGGTCAGGGACCAACCTACGAGCAGTACTTC. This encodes CASSQGQGPTYEQYF.

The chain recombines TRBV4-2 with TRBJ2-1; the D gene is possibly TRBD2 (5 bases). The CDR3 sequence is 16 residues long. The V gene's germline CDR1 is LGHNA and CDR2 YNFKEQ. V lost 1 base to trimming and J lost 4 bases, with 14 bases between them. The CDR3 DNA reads TGTGCCAGCAGCCAAGTCAAGTCTAGCCAATACAATGAGCAGTTCTTC. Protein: CASSQVKSSQYNEQFF.

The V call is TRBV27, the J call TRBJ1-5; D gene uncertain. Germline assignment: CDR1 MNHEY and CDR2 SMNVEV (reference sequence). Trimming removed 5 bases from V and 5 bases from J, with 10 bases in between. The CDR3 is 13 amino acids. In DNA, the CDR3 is TGTGCCAGCAGTCCCTGGACCGATCAGCCCCAGCATTTT. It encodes CASSPWTDQPQHF.

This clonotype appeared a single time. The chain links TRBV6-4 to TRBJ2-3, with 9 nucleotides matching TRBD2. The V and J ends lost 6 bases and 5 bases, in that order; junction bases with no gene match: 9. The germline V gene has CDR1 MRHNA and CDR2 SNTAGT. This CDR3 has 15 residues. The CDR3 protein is CASSADSGSIDTQYF. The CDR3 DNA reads TGTGCCAGCAGCGCCGATAGCGGGAGTATAGATACGCAGTATTTT.

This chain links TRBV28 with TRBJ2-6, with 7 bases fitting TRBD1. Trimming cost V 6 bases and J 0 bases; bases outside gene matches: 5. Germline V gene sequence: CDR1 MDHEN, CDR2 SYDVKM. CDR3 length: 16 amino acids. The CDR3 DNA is TGTGCCAGCAGCTCCGGGACAGTCTCTGGGGCCAACGTCCTGACTTTC. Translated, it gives CASSSGTVSGANVLTF.

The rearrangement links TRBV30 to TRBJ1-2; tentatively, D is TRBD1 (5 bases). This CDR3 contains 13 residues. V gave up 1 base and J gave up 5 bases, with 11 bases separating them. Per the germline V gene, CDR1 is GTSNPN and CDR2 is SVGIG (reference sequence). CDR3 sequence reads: CAWSDRSPYGYTF. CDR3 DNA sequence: TGTGCCTGGAGTGACAGGTCACCTTATGGCTACACCTTC.

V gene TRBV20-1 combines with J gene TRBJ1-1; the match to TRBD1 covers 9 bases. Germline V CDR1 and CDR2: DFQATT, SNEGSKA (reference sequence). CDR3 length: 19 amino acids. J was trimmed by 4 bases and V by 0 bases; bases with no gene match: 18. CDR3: CSARDSGQGRPVRGTEAFF. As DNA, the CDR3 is TGCAGTGCTAGAGATAGCGGACAGGGGCGTCCTGTTAGGGGCACTGAAGCTTTCTTT.